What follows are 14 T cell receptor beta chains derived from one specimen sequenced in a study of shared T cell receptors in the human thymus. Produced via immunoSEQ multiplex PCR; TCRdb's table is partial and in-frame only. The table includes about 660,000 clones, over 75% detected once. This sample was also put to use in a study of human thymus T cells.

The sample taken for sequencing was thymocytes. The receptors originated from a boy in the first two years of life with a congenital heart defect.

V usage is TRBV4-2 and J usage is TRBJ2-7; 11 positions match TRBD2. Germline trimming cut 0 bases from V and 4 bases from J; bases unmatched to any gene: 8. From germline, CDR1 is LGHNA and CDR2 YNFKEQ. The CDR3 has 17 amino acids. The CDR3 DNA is TGTGCCAGCAGCCAAGATCTCCGACTAGCGGGAAATTACGAGCAGTACTTC. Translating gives CASSQDLRLAGNYEQYF.

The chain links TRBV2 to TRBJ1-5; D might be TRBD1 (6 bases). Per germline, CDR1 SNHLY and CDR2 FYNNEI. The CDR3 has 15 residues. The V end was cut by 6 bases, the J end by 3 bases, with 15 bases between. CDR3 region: CASRRGHDSNQPQHF. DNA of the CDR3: TGTGCCAGCAGAAGGGGACATGACTCCAATCAGCCCCAGCATTTT.

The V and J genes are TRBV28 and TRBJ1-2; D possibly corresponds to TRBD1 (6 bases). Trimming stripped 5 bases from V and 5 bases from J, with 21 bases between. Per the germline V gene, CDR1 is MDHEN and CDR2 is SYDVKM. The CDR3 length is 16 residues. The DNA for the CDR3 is TGTGCCAGCAGTCCAACTCAGGGGCTTAGTAGGTATGGCTACACCTTC. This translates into CASSPTQGLSRYGYTF.

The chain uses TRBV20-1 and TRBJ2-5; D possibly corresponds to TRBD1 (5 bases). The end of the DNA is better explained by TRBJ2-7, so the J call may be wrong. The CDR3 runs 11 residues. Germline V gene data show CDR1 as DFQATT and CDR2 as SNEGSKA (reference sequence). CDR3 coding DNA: TGCAGTGCTGGGGCTCCCTACGAGCAGTACTTC. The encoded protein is CSAGAPYEQYF.

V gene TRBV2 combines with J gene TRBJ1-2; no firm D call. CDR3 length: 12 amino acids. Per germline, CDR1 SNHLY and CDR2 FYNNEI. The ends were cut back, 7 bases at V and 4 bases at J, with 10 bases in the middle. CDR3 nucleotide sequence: TGTGCCAGCATCGGGTTGGGCTATGGCTACACCTTC. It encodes CASIGLGYGYTF.

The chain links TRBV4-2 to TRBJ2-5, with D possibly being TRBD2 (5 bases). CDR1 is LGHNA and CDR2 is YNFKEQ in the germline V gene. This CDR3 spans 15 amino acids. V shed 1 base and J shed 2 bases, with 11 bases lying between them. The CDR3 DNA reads TGTGCCAGCAGCCAAGTTTTGACGGGACAAGAGACCCAGTACTTC. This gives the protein CASSQVLTGQETQYF.

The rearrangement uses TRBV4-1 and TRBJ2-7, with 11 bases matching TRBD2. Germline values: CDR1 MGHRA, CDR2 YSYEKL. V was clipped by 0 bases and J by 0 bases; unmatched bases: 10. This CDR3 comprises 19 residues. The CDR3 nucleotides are TGCGCCAGCAGCCAAGATGTCCGGACTAGCGGGCCTAGCTCCTACGAGCAGTACTTC. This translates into CASSQDVRTSGPSSYEQYF.

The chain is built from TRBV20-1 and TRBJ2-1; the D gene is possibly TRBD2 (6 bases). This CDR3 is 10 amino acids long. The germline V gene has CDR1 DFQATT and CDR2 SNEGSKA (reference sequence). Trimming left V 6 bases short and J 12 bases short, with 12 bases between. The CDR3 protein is CSATVEGQFF. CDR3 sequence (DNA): TGCAGTGCCACAGTGGAGGGGCAGTTCTTC.

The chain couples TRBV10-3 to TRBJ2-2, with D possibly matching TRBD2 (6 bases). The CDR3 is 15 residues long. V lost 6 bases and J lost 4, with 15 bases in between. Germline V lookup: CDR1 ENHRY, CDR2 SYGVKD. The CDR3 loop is CAIRSRRDLTGELFF. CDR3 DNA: TGTGCCATCAGGTCCCGGCGGGACCTCACCGGGGAGCTGTTTTTT.

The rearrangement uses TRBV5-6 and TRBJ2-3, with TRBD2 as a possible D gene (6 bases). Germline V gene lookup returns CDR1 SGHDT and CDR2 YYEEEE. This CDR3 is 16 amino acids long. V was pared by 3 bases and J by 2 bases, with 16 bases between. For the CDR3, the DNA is TGTGCCAGCAGCTCCATGGGGGGTTGGGCCACAGATACGCAGTATTTT. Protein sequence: CASSSMGGWATDTQYF.

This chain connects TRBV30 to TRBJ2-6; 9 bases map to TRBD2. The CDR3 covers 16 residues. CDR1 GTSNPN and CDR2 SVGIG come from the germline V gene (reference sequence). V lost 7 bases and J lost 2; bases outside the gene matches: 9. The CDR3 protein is CAFGSGRRAGANVLTF. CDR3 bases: TGTGCCTTTGGTAGCGGGAGAAGGGCTGGGGCCAACGTCCTGACTTTC.

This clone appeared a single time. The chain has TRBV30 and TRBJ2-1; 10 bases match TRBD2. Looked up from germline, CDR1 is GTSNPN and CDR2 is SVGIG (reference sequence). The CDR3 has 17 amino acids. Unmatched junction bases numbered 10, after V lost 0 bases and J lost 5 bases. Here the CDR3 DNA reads TGTGCCTGGAGTGTAGAAGTAGCGGGAGGCACCCACAATGAGCAGTTCTTC. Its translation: CAWSVEVAGGTHNEQFF.

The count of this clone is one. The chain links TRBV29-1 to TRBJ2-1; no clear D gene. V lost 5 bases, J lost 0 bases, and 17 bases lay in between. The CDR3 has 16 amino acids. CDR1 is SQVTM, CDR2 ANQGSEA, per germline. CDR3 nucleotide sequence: TGCAGCGTTCGAACAATCCGGGTCCTCTCCTACAATGAGCAGTTCTTC. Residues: CSVRTIRVLSYNEQFF.

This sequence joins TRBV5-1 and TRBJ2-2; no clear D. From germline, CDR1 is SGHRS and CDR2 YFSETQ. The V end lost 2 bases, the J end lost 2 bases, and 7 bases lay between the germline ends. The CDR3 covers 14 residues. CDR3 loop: CASSFRSNTGELFF. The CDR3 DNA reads TGCGCCAGCAGCTTTCGGTCCAACACCGGGGAGCTGTTTTTT.